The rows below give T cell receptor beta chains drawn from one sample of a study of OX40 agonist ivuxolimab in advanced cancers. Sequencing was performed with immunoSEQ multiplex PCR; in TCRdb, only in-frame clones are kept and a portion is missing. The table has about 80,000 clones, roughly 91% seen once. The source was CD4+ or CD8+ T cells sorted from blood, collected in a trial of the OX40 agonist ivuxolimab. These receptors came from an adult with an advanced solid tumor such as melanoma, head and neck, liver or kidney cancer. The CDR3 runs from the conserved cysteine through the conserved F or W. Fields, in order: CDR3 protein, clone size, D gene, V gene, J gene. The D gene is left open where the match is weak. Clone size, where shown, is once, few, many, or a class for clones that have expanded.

CDR3aa: CASSTEGAGYNEQFF
abundance: -
d_gene: -
v_gene: TRBV5-5
j_gene: TRBJ2-1

CDR3aa: CASSLAVGSSHEQYF
abundance: -
d_gene: -
v_gene: TRBV5-5
j_gene: TRBJ2-7

CDR3aa: CASSKDRAGNQPQHF
abundance: -
d_gene: TRBD1
v_gene: TRBV19
j_gene: TRBJ1-5

CDR3aa: CASSLLGLDNEQYF
abundance: -
d_gene: -
v_gene: TRBV7-2
j_gene: TRBJ2-7

CDR3aa: CASSLSRRDYNEQFF
abundance: -
d_gene: -
v_gene: TRBV11-2
j_gene: TRBJ2-1

CDR3aa: CASTTSGANVLTF
abundance: -
d_gene: -
v_gene: TRBV9
j_gene: TRBJ2-6

CDR3aa: CASSPPGGAETQYF
abundance: -
d_gene: -
v_gene: TRBV18
j_gene: TRBJ2-5

CDR3aa: CASSESLGGIDIQYF
abundance: -
d_gene: TRBD1
v_gene: TRBV10-1
j_gene: TRBJ2-4

CDR3aa: CASSLNNEQFF
abundance: -
d_gene: -
v_gene: TRBV5-1
j_gene: TRBJ2-1

CDR3aa: CASSLEINSLLTDTQYF
abundance: -
d_gene: -
v_gene: TRBV11-2
j_gene: TRBJ2-3

CDR3aa: CASSESDSGNTIYF
abundance: -
d_gene: -
v_gene: TRBV25-1
j_gene: TRBJ1-3

CDR3aa: CASSPGQGNQPQHF
abundance: -
d_gene: TRBD1
v_gene: TRBV7-2
j_gene: TRBJ1-5

CDR3aa: CASSRGRGNTEAFF
abundance: -
d_gene: -
v_gene: TRBV7-3
j_gene: TRBJ1-1

CDR3aa: CASRSHGGVGTEAFF
abundance: -
d_gene: -
v_gene: TRBV19
j_gene: TRBJ1-1

CDR3aa: CAARHGGRDYGYTF
abundance: -
d_gene: -
v_gene: TRBV6-5
j_gene: TRBJ1-2

CDR3aa: CASSQGGLGRDEQYF
abundance: few
d_gene: -
v_gene: TRBV4-3
j_gene: TRBJ2-7

CDR3aa: CASSNKDTNTEAFF
abundance: -
d_gene: -
v_gene: TRBV6-5
j_gene: TRBJ1-1

CDR3aa: CASSIGPFSSRAEKLFF
abundance: -
d_gene: -
v_gene: TRBV19
j_gene: TRBJ1-4

CDR3aa: CASSFGDGQGDIGGYTF
abundance: -
d_gene: TRBD1
v_gene: TRBV5-6
j_gene: TRBJ1-2

CDR3aa: CASSRSGPGYTF
abundance: -
d_gene: -
v_gene: TRBV11-2
j_gene: TRBJ1-2

CDR3aa: CASSPAAGTSYEQYF
abundance: -
d_gene: -
v_gene: TRBV11-2
j_gene: TRBJ2-7

CDR3aa: CASSSGPGNTIYF
abundance: -
d_gene: -
v_gene: TRBV6-6
j_gene: TRBJ1-3

CDR3aa: CASTAAAHGYTF
abundance: -
d_gene: -
v_gene: TRBV6-1
j_gene: TRBJ1-2

CDR3aa: CASSLAGQGADTQYF
abundance: -
d_gene: TRBD1
v_gene: TRBV5-1
j_gene: TRBJ2-3

CDR3aa: CASRAWGDFSYNEQFF
abundance: -
d_gene: -
v_gene: TRBV5-6
j_gene: TRBJ2-1

CDR3aa: CASTPVDRVKDYEQYF
abundance: -
d_gene: TRBD1
v_gene: TRBV27
j_gene: TRBJ2-7

CDR3aa: CASSLGSSPRAFF
abundance: -
d_gene: -
v_gene: TRBV6-6
j_gene: TRBJ1-1

CDR3aa: CASDWLRGSSDTQYF
abundance: -
d_gene: -
v_gene: TRBV27
j_gene: TRBJ2-3

CDR3aa: CASSESAWTGSSYEQYF
abundance: -
d_gene: TRBD1
v_gene: TRBV10-1
j_gene: TRBJ2-7

CDR3aa: CASSSGGGTPYGYTF
abundance: -
d_gene: -
v_gene: TRBV2
j_gene: TRBJ1-2

CDR3aa: CASTPSPGHLEKLFF
abundance: -
d_gene: -
v_gene: TRBV5-5
j_gene: TRBJ1-4

CDR3aa: CASSVASQNTGELFF
abundance: -
d_gene: -
v_gene: TRBV9
j_gene: TRBJ2-2

CDR3aa: CASKGDGYGYTF
abundance: -
d_gene: -
v_gene: TRBV6-6
j_gene: TRBJ1-2

CDR3aa: CASSITARTKETQYF
abundance: -
d_gene: -
v_gene: TRBV19
j_gene: TRBJ2-5

CDR3aa: CASSLRSGLSSYEQYF
abundance: -
d_gene: -
v_gene: TRBV4-2
j_gene: TRBJ2-7

CDR3aa: CASSPVPGALTEAFF
abundance: -
d_gene: -
v_gene: TRBV7-7
j_gene: TRBJ1-1

CDR3aa: CASSYSETQYF
abundance: -
d_gene: -
v_gene: TRBV6-5
j_gene: TRBJ2-5

CDR3aa: CASSQVSRGTEAFF
abundance: -
d_gene: -
v_gene: TRBV4-1
j_gene: TRBJ1-1

CDR3aa: CASSPAVDGDTEAFF
abundance: -
d_gene: -
v_gene: TRBV4-2
j_gene: TRBJ1-1

CDR3aa: CASQTAARWDTEAFF
abundance: -
d_gene: -
v_gene: TRBV6-1
j_gene: TRBJ1-1

CDR3aa: CASMVQHGANSYEQYF
abundance: -
d_gene: -
v_gene: TRBV23-1
j_gene: TRBJ2-7

CDR3aa: CAMAGGQGFNEQYF
abundance: -
d_gene: TRBD1
v_gene: TRBV2
j_gene: TRBJ2-7

CDR3aa: CASSLGIGGRSYNEQFF
abundance: -
d_gene: -
v_gene: TRBV11-3
j_gene: TRBJ2-1

CDR3aa: CSVVQSQPYEQYF
abundance: -
d_gene: -
v_gene: TRBV29-1
j_gene: TRBJ2-7

CDR3aa: CASLPTSHYGYTF
abundance: -
d_gene: -
v_gene: TRBV10-2
j_gene: TRBJ1-2

CDR3aa: CASSPIGGDSYEQYF
abundance: -
d_gene: -
v_gene: TRBV6-5
j_gene: TRBJ2-7

CDR3aa: CASSLGGTGITEAFF
abundance: -
d_gene: TRBD1
v_gene: TRBV7-8
j_gene: TRBJ1-1

CDR3aa: CASSNVGAYEQYF
abundance: -
d_gene: -
v_gene: TRBV19
j_gene: TRBJ2-7